This T cell receptor beta chain was documented in a study of cytomegalovirus exposure and HLA in healthy donors. PCR was performed using 60 Vbeta and 13 Jbeta primers. Generated by immunoSEQ multiplex PCR, the TCRdb table keeps only in-frame clones and is missing some. The top ten hold about 7% of the sample, which has 170,000 or so clones, about 80% seen once. Germline assignment: CDR1 SGHRS and CDR2 YFSETQ. The CDR3 contains 17 residues. Trimming cost V 4 bases and J 2 bases, with 20 bases left between them. The J gene is TRBJ2-3, the V gene TRBV5-1, with TRBD1 as a possible D gene (5 bases). The sample was PBMCs. This sequence was found in a man aged 25 to 45 in good health and CMV-seropositive. The chain's CDR3 is CASSARASTYLTDTQYF. CDR3 nucleotides: TGCGCCAGCAGCGCCAGGGCCTCCACCTACCTCACAGATACGCAGTATTTT.